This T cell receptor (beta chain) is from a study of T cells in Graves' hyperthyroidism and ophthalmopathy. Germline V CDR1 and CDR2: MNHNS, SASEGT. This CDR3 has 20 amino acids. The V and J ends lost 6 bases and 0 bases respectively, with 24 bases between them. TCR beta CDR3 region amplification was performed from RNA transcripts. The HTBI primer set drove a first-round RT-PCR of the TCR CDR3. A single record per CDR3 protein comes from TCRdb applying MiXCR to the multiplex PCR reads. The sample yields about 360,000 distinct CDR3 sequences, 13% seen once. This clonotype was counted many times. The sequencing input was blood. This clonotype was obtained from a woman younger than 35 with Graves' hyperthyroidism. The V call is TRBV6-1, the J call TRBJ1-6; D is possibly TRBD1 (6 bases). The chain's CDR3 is CASSPRQTGNLPSYNSPLHF. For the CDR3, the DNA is TGTGCCAGCAGCCCAAGACAAACAGGGAACCTTCCCTCCTATAATTCACCCCTCCACTTT.